This T cell receptor (beta chain) was retrieved from a study of human T cells and chemical hapten exposure. Study details: On roughly 2 cm by roughly 2 cm of upper inner arm skin, sensitization was performed with 2% DPC. Upper-back patch tests with 0.01% DPC were read at 6 days. Regarding the study as a whole: TCRs above 1 in 1000 frequency stayed constant with DPC sensitization. Donors' alopecia may make their immune response differ from healthy people's.

The CDR3 consists of 11 residues. CDR1 is SGHDT, CDR2 YYEEEE, per germline. This clonotype was seen a few times. Its antigen is unknown. One junction end does not reproduce the germline sequence, and a read error may be involved. TCRdb ran MiXCR on the RACE reads and lists one entry per CDR3 protein. Here the sample spans about 120,000 distinct CDR3 sequences, around an eighth being singletons. The time point denotes: pre-sensitization, week 0. The treatment: therapeutic diphenylcyclopropenone sensitization with weekly scalp DPC. The sample consisted of whole blood, taken in connection with sensitization to the hapten diphenylcyclopropenone (DPC). This sequence was found in a woman aged 18-29 years with alopecia areata. Some clones in this sample may be carry-over from other donors' samples. The chain joins TRBV5-6 to TRBJ2-1; D gene ambiguous. CDR3 residues: CASSWWSVFMF. CDR3 sequence (DNA): TGTGCCAGCAGCTGGTGGAGCGTCTTTATGTTC.